The clone carrying this T cell receptor beta chain has a count of ten or more. What it binds is unknown. CDR3 length: 14 amino acids. The V and J ends lost 5 bases and 9 bases respectively, with 16 bases between them. The sample originates from a study of T-cell reconstitution after alpha-beta-depleted transplantation in children. Overall study results and limits: T-cell counts and diversity at one year following transplant were attributed mainly to newly produced T cells.

Unique molecular identifiers tagged the TCRbeta library. One entry per CDR3 protein, called by TCRdb with MiXCR from the PCR reads. The data hold approximately 190,000 distinct CDR3 sequences, with under 8.5% observed a single time. This clonotype originated in a male patient aged 2-9 years who had a stem cell transplant for acute myeloid leukemia, so the T cells may come from the graft donor. Sequenced material: PBMCs, mostly from graft donor cells, taken 360 days after TCRalphabeta/CD19-depleted stem cell transplant. This chain links TRBV12-3 or TRBV12-4 with TRBJ2-2; D uncertain. CDR3 sequence (DNA): TGTGCCAGCAGTACCCAACAAAAGACCAGGGAGCTGTTTTTT. It codes for CASSTQQKTRELFF.